Presented here are 32 T cell receptor beta chains from one specimen sequenced in a study of T cells in Graves' hyperthyroidism and ophthalmopathy. Amplified TCR beta CDR3 regions came from RNA transcripts. Carried out on the TCR CDR3, a first-round RT-PCR used the HTBI primer set. TCRdb called the multiplex PCR reads again in MiXCR, with one record for every CDR3 protein. The data show 480,000 or so distinct CDR3 sequences, around 43% seen once. Sequenced sample: peripheral blood or thyroid tissue (not recorded which). These receptors were obtained from an adult woman with Graves' disease, either hyperthyroidism or ophthalmopathy (not recorded which).

The CDR3 coding sequence is TGCAGTGCGCAGAGGACAGGTTCCTACGAGCAGTACTTC. Translated: CSAQRTGSYEQYF. The chain recombines TRBV20-1 with TRBJ2-7; 7 bases align to TRBD1. Germline loops: CDR1 DFQATT, CDR2 SNEGSKA (reference sequence). The CDR3 totals 13 residues. V was pared by 6 bases and J by 1 base, with 6 bases of the junction left unmatched.

The chain uses TRBV6-6 and TRBJ2-7; the D is unclear. Trimming cost V 2 bases and J 2 bases, with 10 bases left between them. Looked up from germline, CDR1 is MNHNY and CDR2 is SVGAGI (reference sequence). The length of the CDR3 is 14 residues. DNA for the CDR3: TGTGCCAGCAGTTACGGGGAAAGGGCCTACGAGCAGTACTTC. This encodes CASSYGERAYEQYF.

This clonotype has only one observation. One end of the junction does not line up with germline, which may come from a read error. This chain uses TRBV7-9 with TRBJ2-6; TRBD1 might be the D (6 bases). This CDR3 has 15 amino acids. The V gene's germline CDR1 is SEHNR and CDR2 FQNEAQ (reference sequence). The CDR3 bases are TGTGCCAGCAGCCACCGGGACATCTGGGGCCAACGTCCTGACTTT. Encoded protein: CASSHRDIWGQRPDF.

Here the CDR3 DNA reads TGTGCCAGCAGCCAAGTAACTTCCAGGAACACCGGGGAGCTGTTTTTT. Amino acid sequence: CASSQVTSRNTGELFF. The chain has TRBV4-2 and TRBJ2-2; D remains ambiguous. The V end was cut by 1 base, the J end by 1 base, with 10 bases between. Germline CDR1 is LGHNA and CDR2 is YNFKEQ. The length of the CDR3 is 16 residues.

V and J are TRBV28 and TRBJ1-1; D is uncertain. Trimming pared 8 bases from V and 3 bases from J, leaving 13 bases between. CDR3 size: 13 residues. CDR1 is MDHEN, CDR2 SYDVKM, per germline. CDR3 loop: CASGSEIDTEAFF. In DNA form, the CDR3 reads TGTGCCAGCGGCAGTGAGATAGACACTGAAGCTTTCTTT.

This clonotype appeared many times. This chain uses TRBV29-1 with TRBJ1-2, with D tentatively TRBD1 (6 bases). The V end was cut by 6 bases, the J end by 3 bases, with 17 bases between. CDR3 size: 14 residues. Germline V gives CDR1 SQVTM, CDR2 ANQGSEA. CDR3 residues: CSVSPRGDHYGYTF. The CDR3 region has the DNA TGCAGCGTCTCTCCGAGGGGGGATCACTATGGCTACACCTTC.

In its sample, this clonotype was seen many times. The rearrangement joins TRBV6-5 to TRBJ1-1, with D tentatively TRBD1 (6 bases). The CDR3 extends over 14 amino acids. Trimming cost V 4 bases and J 4 bases, with 13 bases left between them. Germline CDR1 MNHEY, CDR2 SVGAGI. CDR3 DNA: TGTGCCAGCAGTTCCCAAACAGGGATCACTGAAGCTTTCTTT. Protein product: CASSSQTGITEAFF.

For this clonotype: A much larger clone lies one base from this, so it may be a read error. This chain uses TRBV7-9 with TRBJ2-7; possible D gene TRBD1, 5 bases. Deletions cut 5 bases from V and 3 bases from J, with 11 bases between. CDR1 and CDR2 (germline): SEHNR, FQNEAQ (reference sequence). The CDR3 consists of 13 residues. CDR3 sequence (DNA): TGTGCCAGCAGCCAGGACAAGCTCTACGAGCAGTACTTC. This encodes CASSQDKLYEQYF.

V and J are TRBV3-1 and TRBJ2-7; D remains unclear. CDR1 LGHDT and CDR2 YNNKEL come from the germline V gene (reference sequence). V dropped 3 bases and J dropped 0 bases, with 9 bases sitting between them. This CDR3 spans 14 amino acids. CDR3 in DNA: TGTGCCAGCAGCCATGGGTACAGCTCCTACGAGCAGTACTTC. It specifies CASSHGYSSYEQYF.

Regarding this clonotype: One end of the junction does not line up with germline, which may come from a read error. This sequence joins TRBV29-1 and TRBJ2-7; D might be TRBD1 (5 bases). This CDR3 has 12 residues. CDR1 and CDR2 (germline): SQVTM, ANQGSEA. The CDR3 DNA sequence: TGCAGCGTGGAAGACAGTACCTACGAGCAGTACTTC. Translated, it gives CSVEDSTYEQYF.

V usage is TRBV29-1 and J usage is TRBJ2-1; weak D call: TRBD1 (8 bases). The V and J ends lost 5 bases and 12 bases respectively, with 26 bases between them. The CDR3 covers 15 residues. Germline CDR1 reads SQVTM; CDR2 reads ANQGSEA. CDR3 nucleotide sequence: TGCAGCGTTCATGCCGGCGGACAGGGACTACAAGGGCAGTTCTTC. Translating it yields CSVHAGGQGLQGQFF.

The chain joins TRBV15 to TRBJ1-1; 8 positions match TRBD1. The CDR3 totals 13 residues. Unmatched junction bases numbered 3, after V lost 3 bases and J lost 6 bases. The germline CDR1 and CDR2 sequences are LNHNV and YYDKDF (reference sequence). CDR3 sequence reads: CATSSDRGSEAFF. The CDR3 DNA reads TGTGCCACCAGCAGCGACAGGGGTTCTGAAGCTTTCTTT. Variable domain in full (rest from reference TRBV15 and TRBJ1-1): DAMVIQNPRYQVTQFGKPVTLSCSQTLNHNVMYWYQQKSSQAPKLLFHYYDKDFNNEADTPDNFQSRRPNTSFCFLDIRSPGLGDTAMYLCATSSDRGSEAFFGQGTRLTVV.

The genes are TRBV7-8 and TRBJ1-2; D is unclear. The CDR3 sequence is 13 residues long. The germline gives CDR1 SGHVS, CDR2 FQNEAQ. The V and J ends lost 5 bases and 8 bases respectively, with 15 bases between them. The CDR3 region has the DNA TGTGCCAGCAGCGCGAGGCTCGCAGGCGGCTACACCTTC. Its protein is CASSARLAGGYTF. Combining the CDR3 with reference TRBV7-8 and TRBJ1-2 gives the whole variable domain GAGVSQSPRYKVAKRGQDVALRCDPISGHVSLFWYQQALGQGPEFLTYFQNEAQLDKSGLPSDRFFAERPEGSVSTLKIQRTQQEDSAVYLCASSARLAGGYTFGSGTRLTVV.

This clonotype came up many times. This chain connects TRBV24-1 to TRBJ2-7; D is possibly TRBD2 (6 bases). This CDR3 comprises 11 residues. Germline V gene lookup returns CDR1 KGHDR and CDR2 SFDVKD. The V gene lost 3 bases and the J gene lost 7 bases, with 6 bases spanning the gap. The CDR3 reads CATSDGGEQYF. Here the CDR3 DNA reads TGTGCCACCAGTGATGGGGGGGAGCAGTACTTC.

This clonotype was found many times. The chain couples TRBV5-4 to TRBJ2-5, with a possible D match to TRBD1 (6 bases). The V gene lost 4 bases and the J gene lost 4 bases, with 20 bases spanning the gap. The CDR3 runs 16 residues. Germline V gene sequence: CDR1 SGHNT, CDR2 YYREEE (reference sequence). The CDR3 DNA follows: TGTGCCAGCAGCCCACCGACAGGCCCCAAAGGAGAGACCCAGTACTTC. Amino acid sequence: CASSPPTGPKGETQYF.

This sequence joins TRBV10-3 and TRBJ2-7, with D maybe TRBD2 (5 bases). Deletions cut 7 bases from V and 5 bases from J, with 15 bases between. Per the germline V gene, CDR1 is ENHRY and CDR2 is SYGVKD. The CDR3 is 13 amino acids. The CDR3 nucleotides read TGTGCCATCACCCCACGGGGAATCGACGAGCAGTACTTC. It is translated as CAITPRGIDEQYF.

The V gene is TRBV29-1, the J gene TRBJ1-4; 7 nucleotides line up with TRBD1. The germline CDR1 and CDR2 sequences are SQVTM and ANQGSEA. V gave up 7 bases and J gave up 3 bases; unmatched junction bases: 5. The CDR3 has 13 amino acids. CDR3 nucleotides: TGCAGCGCGACAGGGAGGTCTAATGAAAAACTGTTTTTT. Its translation: CSATGRSNEKLFF.

The chain recombines TRBV7-2 with TRBJ2-7, with 10 bases matching TRBD2. The CDR3 spans 16 residues. J was trimmed by 9 bases and V by 4 bases; bases with no gene match: 15. CDR1 and CDR2 (germline): SGHTA, FQGNSA. The chain's CDR3 is CASSSRSGTSASGQYF. For the CDR3, the DNA is TGTGCCAGCAGCTCTCGGTCGGGGACTAGCGCCTCAGGGCAGTACTTC.

This clonotype was picked up a small number of times. A read error may be the cause here, since a much bigger clone is one base away. The DNA is left out, because the CDR3 cannot be placed on it with certainty; the CDR3 is given as TCRdb lists it. The J gene is TRBJ1-2, the V gene TRBV29-1. Germline CDR1 reads SQVTM; CDR2 reads ANQGSEA. Inclusive of both ends, the CDR3 amounts to 11 amino acids. Here the CDR3 reads CSVGEGAVHIF.

This clonotype was detected many times. The CDR3 reads CATSRETRTTADEAFF. The CDR3 DNA sequence: TGTGCCACCAGCAGAGAGACAAGGACCACCGCTGATGAAGCTTTCTTT. The chain has TRBV15 and TRBJ1-1; D is ambiguous. In germline, CDR1 is LNHNV, CDR2 YYDKDF (reference sequence). V lost 0 bases and J 7 bases, leaving 18 bases between the germline ends. CDR3 length: 16 amino acids.

This clonotype appeared many times. This chain links TRBV20-1 with TRBJ2-7; 12 bases line up with TRBD2. V lost 5 bases and J lost 4; bases outside the gene matches: 6. Germline assignment: CDR1 DFQATT and CDR2 SNEGSKA (reference sequence). CDR3 length equals 14 residues. The CDR3, as DNA: TGCAGTGCTCACTCGGGACTAGCGGGTTACGAGCAGTACTTC. Translating gives CSAHSGLAGYEQYF.

The chain couples TRBV11-2 to TRBJ1-1; 7 bases are shared with TRBD1. With 5 bases clipped from V and 0 bases from J, the junction kept 6 bases outside the gene matches. Per the germline V gene, CDR1 is SGHAT and CDR2 is FQNNGV. The CDR3 has 15 residues. Written as DNA, the CDR3 is TGTGCCAGCAGCCGGGGACAGACCATGAACACTGAAGCTTTCTTT. Translation: CASSRGQTMNTEAFF. Full variable domain (missing parts from reference TRBV11-2 and TRBJ1-1): EAGVAQSPRYKIIEKRQSVAFWCNPISGHATLYWYQQILGQGPKLLIQFQNNGVVDDSQLPKDRFSAERLKGVDSTLKIQPAKLEDSAVYLCASSRGQTMNTEAFFGQGTRLTVV.

The genes are TRBV15 and TRBJ2-5; possibly TRBD1 for D (6 bases). The CDR3 sequence is 16 residues long. The ends were cut back, 1 base at V and 5 bases at J, with 17 bases in the middle. Germline V gene sequence: CDR1 LNHNV, CDR2 YYDKDF (reference sequence). DNA of the CDR3: TGTGCCACCAGCAGAGGTTTGGGGGCTACCGATGAGACCCAGTACTTC. This codes for CATSRGLGATDETQYF.

The chain is built from TRBV7-9 and TRBJ1-2, with TRBD1 matching over 9 bases. J was trimmed by 14 bases and V by 4 bases; bases with no gene match: 14. The CDR3 length is 14 residues. The germline V gene has CDR1 SEHNR and CDR2 FQNEAQ (reference sequence). The CDR3 region is CASSSQGASSGWTF. The CDR3, as DNA: TGTGCCAGCAGCTCACAGGGGGCTTCGTCGGGCTGGACCTTC.

This sequence joins TRBV19 and TRBJ2-7; TRBD2 matches 9 bases. The V segment lost 5 bases and the J segment 6 bases; nucleotides outside the gene matches: 11. Per germline, CDR1 LNHDA and CDR2 SQIVND (reference sequence). The CDR3 is 15 amino acids. The CDR3 sequence is CASSFSGRAKAEQYF. CDR3 bases: TGTGCCAGTAGTTTTAGCGGGAGAGCCAAGGCCGAGCAGTACTTC.

This clonotype was counted many times. The chain carries TRBV13 and TRBJ2-7; 8 bases agree with TRBD2. Per germline, CDR1 PRHDT and CDR2 FYEKMQ (reference sequence). This CDR3 comprises 15 residues. Trimming cost V 2 bases and J 5 bases; bases outside gene matches: 8. CDR3 nucleotide sequence: TGTGCCAGCAGCTTATTATCGGGAGGGCCCCACGAGCAGTACTTC. This encodes CASSLLSGGPHEQYF.

V and J are TRBV2 and TRBJ2-7; D is uncertain. CDR3 length: 13 amino acids. The germline V and J ends were trimmed by 6 bases and 2 bases, with 11 bases remaining between them. The germline V gene has CDR1 SNHLY and CDR2 FYNNEI. The DNA of the CDR3 is TGTGCCAGCAGGGAGAGTACAGCCTACGAGCAGTACTTC. Translation gives CASRESTAYEQYF.

This chain joins TRBV7-8 and TRBJ2-5; possibly TRBD2 for D (6 bases). Germline V lookup: CDR1 SGHVS, CDR2 FQNEAQ. The CDR3 totals 15 residues. V shed 1 base and J shed 6 bases, with 15 bases lying between them. CDR3: CASSLGPLGLQTQYF. In nucleotides, the CDR3 is TGTGCCAGCAGCTTAGGTCCATTGGGACTGCAGACCCAGTACTTC.

This clonotype has at least ten counts. CDR3 bases: TGTGCCAGCAGCTTATCAGATACGCAGTATTTT. Protein sequence: CASSLSDTQYF. The rearrangement joins TRBV7-2 to TRBJ2-3, with D unclear. From germline, CDR1 is SGHTA and CDR2 FQGNSA. Between the trimmed V and J ends, which lost 2 bases and 4 bases, there was a span of 1 base. This CDR3 is 11 amino acids long.

In its sample, this clonotype was seen once. The CDR3: CASSTTVPYGYTF. CDR3 coding DNA: TGTGCCAGTAGTACAACAGTTCCTTATGGCTACACCTTC. The rearrangement links TRBV19 to TRBJ1-2; D is ambiguous. The CDR3 runs 13 residues. Trimming took off 4 bases at V and 5 bases at J, with 11 bases between the two ends. CDR1 is LNHDA, CDR2 SQIVND, per germline (reference sequence).

This clonotype was found a few times. CDR3 region: CASSQEPLREGETQYF. DNA for the CDR3: TGCGCCAGCAGCCAAGAACCATTGCGGGAGGGAGAGACCCAGTACTTC. J is TRBJ2-5 and V is TRBV4-1; 9 bases align to TRBD2. J gave up 4 bases and V 0 bases, and 6 bases lay outside the gene matches. The CDR3 is 16 residues long. Germline assignment: CDR1 MGHRA and CDR2 YSYEKL.

The V gene is TRBV20-1, the J gene TRBJ2-7; 9 nucleotides line up with TRBD2. The V gene's germline CDR1 is DFQATT and CDR2 SNEGSKA (reference sequence). J gave up 0 bases and V 4 bases, and 1 base lay outside the gene matches. This CDR3 comprises 13 residues. CDR3 sequence reads: CSAIAGDSYEQYF. The CDR3 nucleotides read TGCAGTGCTATAGCGGGAGACTCCTACGAGCAGTACTTC.